Shown below are 15 T cell receptor beta chains from a single sample sequenced in a study of blood T cell repertoires in COVID-19. The repertoire was sequenced with immunoSEQ multiplex PCR; TCRdb's copy has only in-frame clones and lacks some. The sample shows 400,000 or so clones, around nine tenths of them seen only once. Specimen: peripheral blood. These receptors came from a woman aged 40 to 50 with COVID-19, enrolled during active disease.

In its sample, this clone was seen a few times. The chain uses TRBV6-1 and TRBJ2-1; TRBD2 agrees at 13 bases. With V trimmed by 1 base and J by 6 bases, 0 bases remained unmatched. This CDR3 contains 15 residues. The germline V gene encodes CDR1 MNHNS and CDR2 SASEGT. CDR3 loop: CASSEGTSGSNEQFF. The DNA of the CDR3 is TGTGCCAGCAGTGAAGGGACTAGCGGGAGCAATGAGCAGTTCTTC.

The rearrangement links TRBV6-6 to TRBJ1-4, with TRBD1 identical over 7 bases. The germline V gene encodes CDR1 MNHNY and CDR2 SVGAGI (reference sequence). The CDR3 length is 14 residues. J lost 3 bases, V lost 6 bases, and 4 bases had no gene match. The CDR3 nucleotides are TGTGCCAGCAGCCTCGGGACAGCTAATGAAAAACTGTTTTTT. Protein sequence: CASSLGTANEKLFF.

This chain joins TRBV27 and TRBJ1-1; a weak D match, TRBD1 (6 bases). V lost 1 base and J lost 5, with 23 bases in between. The CDR3 is 18 residues long. The germline gives CDR1 MNHEY, CDR2 SMNVEV (reference sequence). CDR3 protein: CASSLYWESGGQGTEAFF. CDR3 DNA: TGTGCCAGCAGTTTATATTGGGAATCGGGGGGGCAAGGAACTGAAGCTTTCTTT.

This rearrangement joins TRBV5-5 to TRBJ2-1, with D hard to call. V lost 0 bases and J lost 8, with 9 bases in between. Germline V lookup: CDR1 SGHKS, CDR2 YYEKEE (reference sequence). This CDR3 comprises 13 residues. The CDR3 nucleotides read TGTGCCAGCAGCTTGGCGGCTAGTTATGAGCAGTTCTTC. Translated: CASSLAASYEQFF. The full variable domain, in which reference TRBV5-5 and TRBJ2-1 provide the parts outside the CDR3, is DAGVTQSPTHLIKTRGQQVTLRCSPISGHKSVSWYQQVLGQGPQFIFQYYEKEERGRGNFPDRFSARQFPNYSSELNVNALLLGDSALYLCASSLAASYEQFFGPGTRLTVL.

This chain links TRBV27 with TRBJ2-2; a possible D gene is TRBD2 (7 bases). Germline V gives CDR1 MNHEY, CDR2 SMNVEV (reference sequence). The CDR3 extends over 16 amino acids. V was pared by 0 bases and J by 5 bases, with 13 bases between. The CDR3 nucleotides read TGTGCCAGCAGTTTATCACGGGGGGCGCGAACCGGGGAGCTGTTTTTT. Translated, it gives CASSLSRGARTGELFF.

The V gene is TRBV27, the J gene TRBJ1-2; the match to TRBD1 covers 7 bases. CDR1 and CDR2 from the germline V gene are MNHEY and SMNVEV (reference sequence). The CDR3 sequence is 17 residues long. After removal of 6 bases from V and 6 bases from J, the junction contained 19 bases not matched to a gene. The CDR3 region is CASSFSLGTDDTDGYTF. The DNA of the CDR3 is TGTGCCAGCAGCTTCTCCTTGGGGACAGACGACACTGATGGCTACACCTTC.

The gene calls are TRBV4-1 and TRBJ1-4, with D unclear. The CDR3 length is 16 residues. V lost 5 bases and J lost 0, with 13 bases in between. The germline V gene has CDR1 MGHRA and CDR2 YSYEKL. CDR3 nucleotides: TGCGCCAGCAGCTTACAGATACAAGCAACTAATGAAAAACTGTTTTTT. Translation gives CASSLQIQATNEKLFF.

CDR3 region: CASTLGGVTHTEAFF. As DNA, the CDR3 is TGTGCCAGCACCCTCGGCGGGGTTACACACACTGAAGCTTTCTTT. This chain uses TRBV28 with TRBJ1-1; D uncertain. CDR1 MDHEN and CDR2 SYDVKM come from the germline V gene. The CDR3 has 15 amino acids. The V end was cut by 7 bases, the J end by 3 bases, with 18 bases between.

This clone was observed a single time. V gene TRBV6-4 combines with J gene TRBJ1-1; TRBD1 aligns across 7 bases. The germline V gene encodes CDR1 MRHNA and CDR2 SNTAGT. The CDR3 runs 15 residues. V trimming: 5 bases; J trimming: 3 bases; junction bases outside the gene matches: 9. The CDR3 is CASSRTGDSDTEAFF. The CDR3, as DNA: TGTGCCAGCAGTCGAACAGGGGATAGTGACACTGAAGCTTTCTTT.

J is TRBJ2-1 and V is TRBV29-1; TRBD2 matches 7 bases. The germline V gene has CDR1 SQVTM and CDR2 ANQGSEA. Trimming removed 0 bases from V and 4 bases from J; junction bases left unmatched: 6. The CDR3 is 15 residues long. The DNA for the CDR3 is TGCAGCGTTGAAGAGGCGCGGGGGAGATACAATGAGCAGTTCTTC. This codes for CSVEEARGRYNEQFF.

This rearrangement joins TRBV7-2 to TRBJ1-1; D not resolved. V lost 5 bases and J lost 4, with 14 bases in between. The CDR3 extends over 14 amino acids. Germline V CDR1 and CDR2: SGHTA, FQGNSA. The chain's CDR3 is CASSPRLRGTEAFF. The CDR3 DNA is TGTGCCAGCAGCCCGCGACTCCGGGGCACTGAAGCTTTCTTT.

The genes are TRBV7-3 and TRBJ1-2; TRBD1 might be the D (6 bases). The germline V gene encodes CDR1 SGHTA and CDR2 FQGTGA. This CDR3 contains 14 residues. Between the trimmed V and J ends, which lost 2 bases and 8 bases, there was a span of 15 bases. This CDR3 reads CASSLSESRGGYTF. For the CDR3, the DNA is TGTGCCAGCAGCTTATCCGAATCCAGGGGAGGCTACACCTTC.

The rearrangement links TRBV19 to TRBJ1-2; TRBD1 agrees at 8 bases. Germline V gene data show CDR1 as LNHDA and CDR2 as SQIVND (reference sequence). Germline trimming cut 5 bases from V and 5 bases from J; bases unmatched to any gene: 13. There are 16 residues in the CDR3. The CDR3 loop reads CASSPVTTGVLYGYTF. CDR3 DNA sequence: TGTGCCAGTAGTCCGGTGACGACAGGGGTCCTTTATGGCTACACCTTC.

This chain links TRBV5-1 with TRBJ2-1, with 8 bases lining up with TRBD1. The germline CDR1 and CDR2 sequences are SGHRS and YFSETQ. The length of the CDR3 is 15 residues. V lost 4 bases and J lost 4; bases outside the gene matches: 7. The CDR3 bases are TGCGCCAGCAGCCTGCCAGGGGGCTATTACAATGAGCAGTTCTTC. It yields the protein CASSLPGGYYNEQFF.

The chain carries TRBV14 and TRBJ1-1; D perhaps matches TRBD1 (5 bases). The CDR3 covers 16 residues. Trimming left V 4 bases short and J 0 bases short, with 15 bases between. CDR1 and CDR2 from the germline V gene are SGHDN and FVKESK. CDR3 coding DNA: TGTGCCAGCAGCCTTGGACATCGGTCCTTGAACACTGAAGCTTTCTTT. Its protein product is CASSLGHRSLNTEAFF.